The next 17 T cell receptor beta chains were all read from a single sample in a study of blood T cell repertoires in COVID-19. TCRdb keeps only in-frame clones here, not all; method: immunoSEQ multiplex PCR. This table has 200,000 to 250,000 clones, about four fifths appearing once. Sequences were obtained from peripheral blood. These receptors all stem from a woman aged 50 to 60 with active or convalescent COVID-19.

The chain employs TRBV12-3 or TRBV12-4 and TRBJ1-1; D unclear. The germline V and J ends were trimmed by 3 bases and 7 bases, with 6 bases remaining between them. CDR3 length: 11 residues. The CDR3 reads CASSLRFEAFF. In nucleotides, the CDR3 is TGTGCCAGCAGTTTGCGTTTTGAAGCTTTCTTT.

This chain connects TRBV6-1 to TRBJ1-5; 12 positions match TRBD1. The germline V gene has CDR1 MNHNS and CDR2 SASEGT. This CDR3 has 16 residues. Trimming removed 1 base from V and 4 bases from J; junction bases left unmatched: 2. CDR3 in amino acids: CASSEGGQGANQPQHF. DNA for the CDR3: TGTGCCAGCAGTGAAGGGGGACAGGGGGCAAATCAGCCCCAGCATTTT.

The rearrangement joins TRBV3-1 (or the pseudogene TRBV3-2) to TRBJ2-5, with 7 bases lining up with TRBD2. V trimming: 4 bases; J trimming: 7 bases; junction bases outside the gene matches: 9. The CDR3 sequence is 14 residues long. Germline assignment: CDR1 LGHDT and CDR2 YNNKEL (reference sequence). The chain's CDR3 is CASSLGGSSGTQYF. The DNA for the CDR3 is TGTGCCAGCAGCCTGGGAGGGAGTTCCGGGACCCAGTACTTC.

The rearrangement joins TRBV29-1 to TRBJ1-1, with 7 bases fitting TRBD1. Per the germline V gene, CDR1 is SQVTM and CDR2 is ANQGSEA. The ends lost 5 bases at V and 11 bases at J; junction bases unmatched: 8. CDR3 length: 11 amino acids. The CDR3 DNA sequence: TGCAGCGTTTCCGGGACAGCGTACGCTTTCTTT. Amino acids: CSVSGTAYAFF.

The rearrangement uses TRBV30 and TRBJ1-1, with 9 positions matching TRBD1. The V gene's germline CDR1 is GTSNPN and CDR2 SVGIG (reference sequence). The CDR3 sequence is 17 residues long. V lost 2 bases to trimming and J lost 6 bases; unmatched junction nucleotides: 16. The CDR3 DNA follows: TGTGCCTGGAGTACACCTGACGCACAGGGGGCAGTGGCTGAAGCTTTCTTT. The encoded protein is CAWSTPDAQGAVAEAFF.

This clone turned up a few times. The V and J genes are TRBV12-2 and TRBJ1-1; whether TRBD1, the table's D call, matches the DNA was not checked. TRBV12-2 is classified as a pseudogene. The CDR3 is made up of 15 amino acids. The DNA of the CDR3 is TGTGCAAGTCGTTTGGACAGTCGACAAGACACTGAAGCTTTCTTT. It translates to CASRLDSRQDTEAFF.

The rearrangement joins TRBV5-4 to TRBJ2-7; 7 positions agree with TRBD1. With V trimmed by 3 bases and J by 4 bases, 10 bases remained unmatched. This CDR3 spans 15 amino acids. The germline V gene encodes CDR1 SGHNT and CDR2 YYREEE (reference sequence). This chain's CDR3 is CASSWGLTGSYEQYF. CDR3 bases: TGTGCCAGCAGCTGGGGTCTGACAGGGTCATACGAGCAGTACTTC.

The chain carries TRBV7-9 and TRBJ1-2; D might be TRBD1 (6 bases). Germline values: CDR1 SEHNR, CDR2 FQNEAQ (reference sequence). The length of the CDR3 is 12 residues. V was clipped by 5 bases and J by 10 bases, with 14 bases between them. The CDR3 here is CASSPGAPYYTF. The CDR3 DNA is TGTGCCAGCAGCCCAGGGGCCCCCTACTACACCTTC.

This chain joins TRBV7-6 and TRBJ2-1, with 7 bases fitting TRBD1. J lost 4 bases, V lost 5 bases, and 8 bases had no gene match. The germline V gene has CDR1 SGHVS and CDR2 FNYEAQ. The CDR3 spans 15 residues. The CDR3 nucleotides are TGTGCCAGCAGCCCAAGACAGGGATCATACAATGAGCAGTTCTTC. This encodes CASSPRQGSYNEQFF.

The chain employs TRBV4-1 and TRBJ1-6; the D gene is possibly TRBD1 (5 bases). This CDR3 region has 16 residues. Germline CDR1 is MGHRA and CDR2 is YSYEKL. The V and J ends lost 1 base and 3 bases respectively, with 10 bases between them. The DNA for the CDR3 is TGCGCCAGCAGCCAAGTACAGGTGATCTATAATTCACCCCTCCACTTT. This encodes CASSQVQVIYNSPLHF.

CDR3 sequence reads: CASSRGQGRSPLHF. CDR3 sequence (DNA): TGTGCCAGCAGTCGGGGACAGGGAAGGTCACCCCTCCACTTT. The chain uses TRBV28 and TRBJ1-6; TRBD1 matches at 9 bases. Germline trimming cut 5 bases from V and 10 bases from J; bases unmatched to any gene: 6. The germline gives CDR1 MDHEN, CDR2 SYDVKM. There are 14 residues in the CDR3.

The chain couples TRBV24-1 to TRBJ2-5, with 7 positions matching TRBD1. V shed 3 bases and J 5 bases; nucleotides not matched to a gene: 8. Germline V gene lookup returns CDR1 KGHDR and CDR2 SFDVKD. The CDR3 has 15 residues. CDR3: CATSDTRQGTETQYF. The CDR3 bases are TGTGCCACCAGTGATACCCGACAGGGAACGGAGACCCAGTACTTC.

The chain uses TRBV5-1 and TRBJ2-3, with 12 bases fitting TRBD2. The CDR3 length is 18 residues. The germline CDR1 and CDR2 sequences are SGHRS and YFSETQ. After removal of 0 bases from V and 2 bases from J, the junction contained 7 bases not matched to a gene. The CDR3 sequence: CASSLVTGLAGYTDTQYF. CDR3 bases: TGCGCCAGCAGCTTGGTGACCGGACTAGCGGGATACACAGATACGCAGTATTTT.

The count of this clone is one. The V call is TRBV7-2, the J call TRBJ1-1; D is perhaps TRBD1 (5 bases). The germline V gene encodes CDR1 SGHTA and CDR2 FQGNSA. Trimming left V 5 bases short and J 0 bases short, with 10 bases between. There are 14 residues in the CDR3. The CDR3 loop is CASSPLQVNTEAFF. The CDR3 nucleotides read TGTGCCAGCAGCCCACTACAGGTGAACACTGAAGCTTTCTTT. Full variable domain (rest looked up from reference TRBV7-2 and TRBJ1-1): GAGVSQSPSNKVTEKGKDVELRCDPISGHTALYWYRQSLGQGLEFLIYFQGNSAPDKSGLPSDRFSAERTGGSVSTLTIQRTQQEDSAVYLCASSPLQVNTEAFFGQGTRLTVV.

Remarks on this clone: Other DNA sequences in the sample encode the same CDR3. The rearrangement links TRBV5-1 to TRBJ1-5; D call uncertain. Germline CDR1 SGHRS, CDR2 YFSETQ. Trimming left V 0 bases short and J 0 bases short, with 7 bases between. The CDR3 contains 15 residues. The CDR3 region is CASSLGGSSNQPQHF. The DNA for the CDR3 is TGCGCCAGCAGCTTGGGCGGGAGTAGCAATCAGCCCCAGCATTTT.

V gene TRBV18 combines with J gene TRBJ1-2; a weak D match, TRBD1 (5 bases). V was shortened by 5 bases and J by 2 bases, with 9 bases between the two germline ends. The CDR3 contains 13 residues. Germline V gives CDR1 KGHSH, CDR2 LQKENI. CDR3: CASSFDRNYGYTF. DNA for the CDR3: TGTGCCAGCTCATTCGACAGAAACTATGGCTACACCTTC.

This chain links TRBV7-6 with TRBJ2-1; 12 bases are a match to TRBD2. The CDR3 is 17 residues long. The V gene end was trimmed by 5 bases and the J gene end by 8 bases; junction bases not matched to a gene: 13. CDR1 and CDR2 from the germline V gene are SGHVS and FNYEAQ. The CDR3 spells CASSLEASGRVVDEQFF. CDR3 coding DNA: TGTGCCAGCAGCCTAGAGGCTAGCGGGAGGGTAGTCGATGAGCAGTTCTTC. The variable domain in full, with the rest retrieved from reference TRBV7-6 and TRBJ2-1, is GAGVSQSPRYKVTKRGQDVALRCDPISGHVSLYWYRQALGQGPEFLTYFNYEAQQDKSGLPNDRFSAERPEGSISTLTIQRTEQRDSAMYRCASSLEASGRVVDEQFFGPGTRLTVL.